This is a list of T cell receptor beta chains from one sample in a study of shared clonotypes between healthy human individuals. Data came from immunoSEQ multiplex PCR; TCRdb stores just in-frame clones and leaves some out. The sample comprises hundreds of thousands of clones, 95% of which are singletons, and approximately 0.1% rests with the top ten. Sequencing input: naive CD8+ T cells sorted from blood. The receptor set was obtained from a woman aged 25 to 39 in good health. Each CDR3 is given with its conserved first and last residue. Fields, in order: V gene, J gene, D gene, clone size, CDR3 protein, CDR3 DNA. A D gene is named only where the DNA matches it firmly. A row's size may be missing; if present it is once, few, many or a size class.

>TRBV7-9|TRBJ2-2|-|-
CASSPGDGMNTGELFF
TGTGCCAGCAGCCCTGGTGATGGGATGAACACCGGGGAGCTGTTTTTT
>TRBV7-7|TRBJ2-2|-|-
CASSSNTGELFF
TGTGCCAGCAGCTCCAACACCGGGGAGCTGTTTTTT
>TRBV7-6|TRBJ2-7|-|-
CASSLGTSNSYEQYF
TGTGCCAGCAGCTTAGGAACCAGCAACTCCTACGAGCAGTACTTC
>TRBV7-6|TRBJ1-1|-|-
CASSSGGTEAFF
TGTGCCAGCAGCTCTGGGGGGACTGAAGCTTTCTTT
>TRBV6-1|TRBJ2-1|TRBD2|-
CASSELASGGNEQFF
TGTGCCAGCAGTGAATTGGCTAGCGGGGGCAATGAGCAGTTCTTC
>TRBV10-1|TRBJ2-5|-|-
CASSEFVRGGQETQYF
TGCGCCAGCAGTGAATTCGTTCGGGGCGGACAGGAGACCCAGTACTTC
>TRBV5-4|TRBJ1-5|-|-
CASSLGGSNQPQHF
TGTGCCAGCAGCTTGGGGGGATCCAATCAGCCCCAGCATTTT
>TRBV29-1|TRBJ2-1|-|-
CSVEAVGESSYNEQFF
TGCAGCGTTGAAGCGGTTGGCGAAAGCTCCTACAATGAGCAGTTCTTC
>TRBV7-3|TRBJ2-1|-|-
CASSFAPAAYNEQFF
TGTGCCAGCAGCTTTGCACCAGCCGCCTACAATGAGCAGTTCTTC
>TRBV28|TRBJ2-1|TRBD1|once
CASIQQGGNEQFF
TGTGCCAGCATCCAACAGGGGGGCAATGAGCAGTTCTTC
>TRBV6-6|TRBJ2-7|TRBD1|-
CASSRIPGQENEQYF
TGTGCCAGCAGCCGGATTCCGGGACAGGAGAACGAGCAGTACTTC
>TRBV19|TRBJ1-1|TRBD1|-
CASSTLRTGGNANTEAFF
TGTGCCAGTAGTACCCTTCGGACAGGGGGCAATGCGAACACTGAAGCTTTCTTT
>TRBV5-1|TRBJ2-7|TRBD2|-
CASSLAGGGPYEQYF
TGCGCCAGCAGCTTGGCTGGCGGGGGACCGTACGAGCAGTACTTC
>TRBV12-5|TRBJ2-1|TRBD1|-
CASGPWTGGYNEQFF
TGTGCTAGTGGTCCTTGGACAGGGGGATACAATGAGCAGTTCTTC
>TRBV11-2|TRBJ2-1|-|-
CASSLWPTRREQFF
TGTGCCAGCAGCTTATGGCCGACTAGGCGTGAGCAGTTCTTC
>TRBV28|TRBJ1-6|-|-
CASGIRASNSPLHF
TGTGCCAGTGGGATCAGGGCATCGAATTCACCCCTCCACTTT
>TRBV13|TRBJ2-1|-|-
CASSSDGTNEQFF
TGTGCCAGCAGCTCGGACGGGACGAATGAGCAGTTCTTC
>TRBV2|TRBJ2-1|TRBD2|-
CASSGGSGSRYEQFF
TGTGCCAGCAGTGGTGGTAGCGGGAGTAGGTATGAGCAGTTCTTC
>TRBV7-2|TRBJ1-5|-|-
CASSRDGYSNQPQHF
TGTGCCAGCAGCCGGGACGGCTATAGCAATCAGCCCCAGCATTTT
>TRBV15|TRBJ1-2|TRBD1|-
CATSTGQTNYGYTF
TGTGCCACCAGCACGGGACAGACTAACTATGGCTACACCTTC
>TRBV11-2|TRBJ2-2|TRBD2|once
CASSPLGGTSGISGELFF
TGTGCCAGCAGCCCCCTGGGAGGGACTAGCGGGATTTCCGGGGAGCTGTTTTTT
>TRBV7-6|TRBJ2-7|-|once
CASSSGTEPYEQYF
TGTGCCAGCAGCTCAGGGACGGAGCCCTACGAGCAGTACTTC
>TRBV19|TRBJ2-5|TRBD2|once
CASSIWATSEKYF
TGTGCCAGTAGTATCTGGGCGACTAGCGAGAAGTACTTC
>TRBV5-8|TRBJ2-7|-|-
CASSFSGAIYEQYF
TGTGCCAGCAGCTTTAGCGGTGCGATCTACGAGCAGTACTTC
>TRBV23-1|TRBJ2-7|-|-
CASSHGPLEPYEQYF
TGCGCCAGCAGTCATGGTCCTCTCGAACCCTACGAGCAGTACTTC
>TRBV5-6|TRBJ2-1|TRBD2|-
CASSSWTSGRDNYNEQFF
TGTGCCAGCAGCTCCTGGACTAGCGGGAGGGATAACTACAATGAGCAGTTCTTC
>TRBV30|TRBJ1-1|-|-
CAWSVSGGDTEAFF
TGTGCCTGGAGTGTATCAGGTGGGGACACTGAAGCTTTCTTT
>TRBV28|TRBJ2-2|-|-
CASRQISPANTGELFF
TGTGCCAGCAGGCAGATTAGCCCGGCGAACACCGGGGAGCTGTTTTTT
>TRBV5-6|TRBJ2-5|-|-
CASSLPDSSHGGETQYF
TGTGCCAGCAGCTTGCCCGACTCCTCCCATGGGGGAGAGACCCAGTACTTC
>TRBV11-1|TRBJ2-7|-|-
CASSLVGTSYEQYF
TGTGCCAGCAGCTTAGTCGGGACTTCCTACGAGCAGTACTTC
>TRBV7-9|TRBJ2-7|TRBD1|-
CASSPGQGIDEQYF
TGTGCCAGCAGCCCGGGACAGGGTATCGACGAGCAGTACTTC
>TRBV4-1|TRBJ1-1|-|once
CASSRQPGQNTEAFF
TGCGCCAGCAGCCGTCAGCCGGGACAGAACACTGAAGCTTTCTTT
>TRBV9|TRBJ2-1|TRBD2|-
CASSSRGSGRVGNEQFF
TGTGCCAGCAGCTCCCGTGGTAGCGGGAGAGTTGGGAATGAGCAGTTCTTC
>TRBV9|TRBJ2-5|-|-
CASSEAGQETQYF
TGTGCCAGCAGCGAGGCGGGTCAAGAGACCCAGTACTTC
>TRBV2|TRBJ2-7|TRBD2|-
CASSEMGLAPYEQYF
TGTGCCAGCAGTGAAATGGGACTAGCGCCCTACGAGCAGTACTTC
>TRBV27|TRBJ1-2|-|-
CATGPFGGYTF
TGTGCCACTGGGCCTTTCGGGGGCTACACCTTC
>TRBV2|TRBJ2-6|-|-
CASSERPQGSGANVLTF
TGTGCCAGCAGTGAAAGGCCACAGGGATCTGGGGCCAACGTCCTGACTTTC
>TRBV7-8|TRBJ1-5|-|-
CASSASGTYNQPQHF
TGTGCCAGCAGCGCATCCGGGACATATAATCAGCCCCAGCATTTT
>TRBV10-1|TRBJ1-5|-|-
CASSESRVNQPQHF
TGCGCCAGCAGTGAGTCGAGGGTCAATCAGCCCCAGCATTTT
>TRBV7-6|TRBJ2-7|-|-
CASSISWTYEQYF
TGTGCCAGCAGCATTAGTTGGACGTACGAGCAGTACTTC
>TRBV6-5|TRBJ1-4|-|-
CASSYSTVGKLFF
TGTGCCAGCAGTTACTCTACGGTGGGAAAACTGTTTTTT
>TRBV15|TRBJ1-2|TRBD1|-
CATSRAISWTGGAGNGYTF
TGTGCCACCAGCAGAGCAATTTCTTGGACAGGGGGCGCCGGGAACGGCTACACCTTC
>TRBV27|TRBJ1-5|-|-
CASSLVPEGQPQHF
TGTGCCAGCAGTTTAGTGCCTGAGGGACAGCCCCAGCATTTT
>TRBV11-2|TRBJ2-7|-|-
CASSTLDSIYEQYF
TGTGCCAGCAGCACCCTCGACAGTATCTACGAGCAGTACTTC
>TRBV20-1|TRBJ2-1|-|-
CSARDQNEQFF
TGCAGTGCTAGAGACCAGAATGAGCAGTTCTTC
>TRBV2|TRBJ2-2|-|once
CASSDKGQDVGTGELFF
TGTGCCAGCAGTGATAAAGGGCAGGACGTAGGCACCGGGGAGCTGTTTTTT